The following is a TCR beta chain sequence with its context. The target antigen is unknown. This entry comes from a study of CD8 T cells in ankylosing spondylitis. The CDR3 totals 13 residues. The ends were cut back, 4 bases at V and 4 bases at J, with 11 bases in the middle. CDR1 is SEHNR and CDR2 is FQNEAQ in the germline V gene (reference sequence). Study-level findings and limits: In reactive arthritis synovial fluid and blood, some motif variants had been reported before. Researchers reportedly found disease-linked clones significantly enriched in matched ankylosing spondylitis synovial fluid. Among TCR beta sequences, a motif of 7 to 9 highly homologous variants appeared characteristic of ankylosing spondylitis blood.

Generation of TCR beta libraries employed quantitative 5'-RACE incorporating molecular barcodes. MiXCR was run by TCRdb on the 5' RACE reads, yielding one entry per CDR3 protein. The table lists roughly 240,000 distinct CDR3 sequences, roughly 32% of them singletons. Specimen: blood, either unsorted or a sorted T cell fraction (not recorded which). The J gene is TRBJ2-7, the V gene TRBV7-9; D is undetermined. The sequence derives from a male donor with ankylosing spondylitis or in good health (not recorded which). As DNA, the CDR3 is TGTGCCAGCAGCTCCCGGGTCGATTACGAGCAGTACTTC. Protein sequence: CASSSRVDYEQYF.